The entry that follows covers one T cell receptor (beta chain) sequence. Antigen unknown. Each CDR3 protein is one row after TCRdb ran MiXCR on the RACE reads. The table records about 70,000 distinct CDR3 sequences, 8.5% of them present only once. The entry originates in a study of human T cells and chemical hapten exposure. Study-level results: Expanded TCRs made up significantly more big CDR3 similarity clusters than controls did.

Time point reported: patch test 2, 6 weeks after DPC sensitization. Treatment given: therapeutic diphenylcyclopropenone sensitization with weekly scalp DPC. Patients had alopecia, were aged 18 to 70, and were not pregnant. CDR1 and CDR2 (germline): MNHEY, SVGAGI. CDR3 size: 15 residues. Trimming shortened V by 2 bases and J by 4 bases, and 14 bases separated the two germline ends. Material: whole blood, obtained in connection with sensitization to the hapten diphenylcyclopropenone (DPC). V is TRBV6-5 and J is TRBJ1-1; weak D call: TRBD1 (6 bases). The sequence came from a woman between 45 and 65 years old with alopecia areata. Some clones in this sample may be carry-over from other donors' samples. This CDR3 is CASSYLYRGGTEAFF. CDR3 bases: TGTGCCAGCAGTTACCTGTATAGAGGGGGCACTGAAGCTTTCTTT.